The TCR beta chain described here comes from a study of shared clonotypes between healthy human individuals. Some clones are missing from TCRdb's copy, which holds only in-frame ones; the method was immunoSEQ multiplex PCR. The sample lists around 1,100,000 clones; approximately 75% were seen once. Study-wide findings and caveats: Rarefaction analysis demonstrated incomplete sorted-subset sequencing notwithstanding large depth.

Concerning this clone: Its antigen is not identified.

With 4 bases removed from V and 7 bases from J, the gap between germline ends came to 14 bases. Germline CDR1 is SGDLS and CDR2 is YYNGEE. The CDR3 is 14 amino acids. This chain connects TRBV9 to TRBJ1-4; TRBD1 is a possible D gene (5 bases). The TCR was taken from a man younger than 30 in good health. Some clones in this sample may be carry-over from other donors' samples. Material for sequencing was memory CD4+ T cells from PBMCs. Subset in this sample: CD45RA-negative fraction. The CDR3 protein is CASSPRQGGEKLFF. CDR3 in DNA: TGTGCCAGCAGCCCCCGGCAGGGTGGTGAAAAACTGTTTTTT.